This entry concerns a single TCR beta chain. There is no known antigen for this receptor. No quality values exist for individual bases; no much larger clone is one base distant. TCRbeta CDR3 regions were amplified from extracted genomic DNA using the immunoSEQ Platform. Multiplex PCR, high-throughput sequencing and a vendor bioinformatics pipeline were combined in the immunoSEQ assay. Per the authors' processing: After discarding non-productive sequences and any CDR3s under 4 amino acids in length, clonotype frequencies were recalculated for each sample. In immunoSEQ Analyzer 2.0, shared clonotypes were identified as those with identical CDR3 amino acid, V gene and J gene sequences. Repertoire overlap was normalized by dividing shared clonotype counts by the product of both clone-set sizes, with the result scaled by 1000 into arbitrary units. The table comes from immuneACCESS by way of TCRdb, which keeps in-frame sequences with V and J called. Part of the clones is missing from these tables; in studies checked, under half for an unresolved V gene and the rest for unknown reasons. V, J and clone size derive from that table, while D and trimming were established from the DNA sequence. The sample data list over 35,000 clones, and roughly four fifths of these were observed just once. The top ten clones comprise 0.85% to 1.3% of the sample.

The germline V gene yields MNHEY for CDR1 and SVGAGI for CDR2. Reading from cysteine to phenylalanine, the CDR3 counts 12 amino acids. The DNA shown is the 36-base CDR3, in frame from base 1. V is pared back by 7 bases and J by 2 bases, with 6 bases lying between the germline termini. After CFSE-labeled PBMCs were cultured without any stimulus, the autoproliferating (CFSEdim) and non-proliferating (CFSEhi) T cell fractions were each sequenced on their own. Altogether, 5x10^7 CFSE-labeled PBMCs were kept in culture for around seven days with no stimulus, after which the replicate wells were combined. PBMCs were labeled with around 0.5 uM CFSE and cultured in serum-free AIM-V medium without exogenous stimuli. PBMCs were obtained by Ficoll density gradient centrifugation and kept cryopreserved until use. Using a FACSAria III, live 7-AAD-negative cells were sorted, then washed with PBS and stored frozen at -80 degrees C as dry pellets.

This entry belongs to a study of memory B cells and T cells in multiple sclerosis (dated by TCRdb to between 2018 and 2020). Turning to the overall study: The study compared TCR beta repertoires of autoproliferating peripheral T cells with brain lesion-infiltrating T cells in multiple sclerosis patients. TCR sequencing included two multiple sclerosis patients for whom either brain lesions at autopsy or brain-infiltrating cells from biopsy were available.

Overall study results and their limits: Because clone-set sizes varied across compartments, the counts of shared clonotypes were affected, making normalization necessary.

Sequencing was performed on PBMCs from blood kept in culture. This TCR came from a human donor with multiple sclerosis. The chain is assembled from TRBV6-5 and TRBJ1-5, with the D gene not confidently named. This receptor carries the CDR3 CASKSGNQPQHF. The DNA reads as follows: TGTGCCAGCAAGAGTGGCAATCAGCCCCAGCATTTT.